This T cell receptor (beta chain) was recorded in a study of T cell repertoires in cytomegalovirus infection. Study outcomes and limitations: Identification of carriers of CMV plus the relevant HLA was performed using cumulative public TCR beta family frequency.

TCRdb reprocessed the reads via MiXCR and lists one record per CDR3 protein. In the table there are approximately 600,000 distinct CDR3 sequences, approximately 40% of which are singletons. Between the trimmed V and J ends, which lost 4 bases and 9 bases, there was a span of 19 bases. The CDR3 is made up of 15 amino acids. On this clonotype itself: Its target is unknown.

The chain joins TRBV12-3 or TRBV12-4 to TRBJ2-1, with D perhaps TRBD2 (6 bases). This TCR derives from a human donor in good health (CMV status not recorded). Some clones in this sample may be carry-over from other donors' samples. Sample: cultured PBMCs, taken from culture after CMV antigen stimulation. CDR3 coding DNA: TGTGCCAGCAGTTCAACCACCGGGGGACCGGTTGAGCAGTTCTTC. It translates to CASSSTTGGPVEQFF.